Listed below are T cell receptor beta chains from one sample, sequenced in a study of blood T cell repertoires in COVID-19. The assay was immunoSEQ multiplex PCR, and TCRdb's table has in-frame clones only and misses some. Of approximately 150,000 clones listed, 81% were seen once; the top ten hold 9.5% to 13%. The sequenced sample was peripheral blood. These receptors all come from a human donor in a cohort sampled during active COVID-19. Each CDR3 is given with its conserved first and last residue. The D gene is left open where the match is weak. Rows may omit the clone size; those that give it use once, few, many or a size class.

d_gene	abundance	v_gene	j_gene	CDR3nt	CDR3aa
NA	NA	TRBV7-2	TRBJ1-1	TGTGCCAGCAGCTTCTGGACAGACAACACTGAAGCTTTCTTT	CASSFWTDNTEAFF
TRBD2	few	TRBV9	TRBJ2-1	TGTGCCAGCGCGAGCGGGACGAGACTATACAATGAGCAGTTCTTC	CASASGTRLYNEQFF
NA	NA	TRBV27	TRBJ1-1	TGTGCCAGCAGAGCGGGGAACACTGAAGCTTTCTTT	CASRAGNTEAFF
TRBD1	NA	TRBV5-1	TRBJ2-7	TGCGCCAGCAGCACGGACAGGGCCACCGAGCAGTACTTC	CASSTDRATEQYF
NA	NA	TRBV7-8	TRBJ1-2	TGTGCCAGCAGCTTAGCCGGAAGGGCGGGCCCTGGCTACACCTTC	CASSLAGRAGPGYTF
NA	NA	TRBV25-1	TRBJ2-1	TGTGCCAGCAGGTCAGTGGGACCAGGGGATGAGCAGTTCTTC	CASRSVGPGDEQFF
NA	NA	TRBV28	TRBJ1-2	TGTGCCAGCAGTCCCCACTTGGTGGAGGGCTACACCTTC	CASSPHLVEGYTF
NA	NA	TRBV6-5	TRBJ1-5	TGTGCCACCCTTATAGGGAGAAATCAGCCCCAGCATTTT	CATLIGRNQPQHF
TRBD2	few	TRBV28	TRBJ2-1	TGTGCCAGCAGTCCCCAAGGGGCGGGGGGCAGGAATGAGCAGTTCTTC	CASSPQGAGGRNEQFF
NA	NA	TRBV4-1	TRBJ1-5	TGCGCCAGCAGCCAGTCAGGGGCCAATCAGCCCCAGCATTTT	CASSQSGANQPQHF
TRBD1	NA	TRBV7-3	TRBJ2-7	TGTGCCAGCAGCTCGGGACAGGGGATAGGGTACGAGCAGTACTTC	CASSSGQGIGYEQYF
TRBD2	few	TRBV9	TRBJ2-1	TGTGCCAGCAGCGTAAGTGGTAGCGGGAGGCATAATGAGCAGTTCTTC	CASSVSGSGRHNEQFF
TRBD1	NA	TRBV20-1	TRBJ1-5	TGCAGTGCTAAAGGGACAGGGAGAGAACATTTT	CSAKGTGREHF
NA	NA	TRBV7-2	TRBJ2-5	TGTGCCAGCAGCTTAGCGGATGGGCGGACCCAGTACTTC	CASSLADGRTQYF
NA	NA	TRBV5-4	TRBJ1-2	TGTGCCAGCACTCTGGGGGGAGGGCAGCGAACTAACTATGGCTACACCTTC	CASTLGGGQRTNYGYTF
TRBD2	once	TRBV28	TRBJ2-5	TGTGCCAGCAGCGTGGGAGGGGAGACCCAGTACTTC	CASSVGGETQYF
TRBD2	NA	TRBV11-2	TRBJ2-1	TGTGCCAGCAGCTTCCTAGCGGGGGGGCTCAATGAGCAGTTCTTC	CASSFLAGGLNEQFF
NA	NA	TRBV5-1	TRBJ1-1	TGCGCCAGCAGCTTGGACGGGGATAGCGCTTTCTTT	CASSLDGDSAFF
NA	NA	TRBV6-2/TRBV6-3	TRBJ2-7	TGTGCCAGCAGCAATCCCTTCTACGAGCAGTACTTC	CASSNPFYEQYF
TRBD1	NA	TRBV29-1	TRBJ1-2	TGCAGCGTTTTGGTCGCAGGGGGCAAAGCTAACTATGGCTACACCTTC	CSVLVAGGKANYGYTF
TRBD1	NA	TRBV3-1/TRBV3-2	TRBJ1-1	TGTGCCAGCAGCCAAGATATCGCCAACAGGGGGCCCGAAGCTTTCTTT	CASSQDIANRGPEAFF
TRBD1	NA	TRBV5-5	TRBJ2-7	TGTGCCAGCAGCTTGGGGGGACAGGGGGAATACTACGAGCAGTACTTC	CASSLGGQGEYYEQYF
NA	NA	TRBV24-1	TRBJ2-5	TGTGCCACCAGTGCTAGGGACTTACAAGAGACCCAGTACTTC	CATSARDLQETQYF
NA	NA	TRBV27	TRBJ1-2	TGTGCCAGCACCCCGCCCCGGACAGACGATGGCTACACCTTC	CASTPPRTDDGYTF
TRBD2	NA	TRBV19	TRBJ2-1	TGTGCCAGTAGTATTAGGTGGGAGGGCCTCAATGAGCAGTTCTTC	CASSIRWEGLNEQFF
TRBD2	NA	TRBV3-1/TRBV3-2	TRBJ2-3	TGTGCCAGCAGCCAAAGCGGGGGCACAGATACGCAGTATTTT	CASSQSGGTDTQYF
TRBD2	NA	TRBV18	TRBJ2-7	TGTGCCAGCTCACCAATCGGGGCGGGGGTTTACTACGAGCAGTACTTC	CASSPIGAGVYYEQYF
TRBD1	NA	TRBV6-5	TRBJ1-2	TGTGCCAGCAGTTTCGCCGGGACAGATAACTATGGCTACACCTTC	CASSFAGTDNYGYTF
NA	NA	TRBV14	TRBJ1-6	TGTGCCAGCAGCCCTAAGAGGGTCTCCCCGTATAATTCACCCCTCCACTTT	CASSPKRVSPYNSPLHF
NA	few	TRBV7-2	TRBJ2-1	TGTGCCAGCAGCTCCGAGATATACAATGAGCAGTTCTTC	CASSSEIYNEQFF
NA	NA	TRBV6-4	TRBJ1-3	TGTGCCAGCAGTGAGGAGCCGAGCTCTGGAAACACCATATATTTT	CASSEEPSSGNTIYF
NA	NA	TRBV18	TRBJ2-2	TGTGCCAGCTCAAGACAGGACGCGAACACCGGGGAGCTGTTTTTT	CASSRQDANTGELFF
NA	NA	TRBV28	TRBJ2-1	TGTGCCAGCACGGACAGCAATGAGCAGTTCTTC	CASTDSNEQFF
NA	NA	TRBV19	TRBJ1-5	TGTGCCTCGGGGGGTCTTCATGGCAATCAGCCCCAGCATTTT	CASGGLHGNQPQHF
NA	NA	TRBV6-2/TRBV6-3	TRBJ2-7	TGTGCCAGCAGCACGACAGGAATGGGCTACGAGCAGTACTTC	CASSTTGMGYEQYF
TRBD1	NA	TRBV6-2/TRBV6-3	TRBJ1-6	TGTGCCAGCAGCCCCCAACAGGGGCCGAATTCACCCCTCCACTTT	CASSPQQGPNSPLHF
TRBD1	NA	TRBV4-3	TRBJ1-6	TGCGCCAGCAGCCAAGACGGGACAGCCCTGAATAATTCACCCCTCCACTTT	CASSQDGTALNNSPLHF
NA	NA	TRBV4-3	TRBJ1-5	TGCGCCAGCAGCCAAACCGAGGGAGGGAGGGGTCAGCCCCAGCATTTT	CASSQTEGGRGQPQHF
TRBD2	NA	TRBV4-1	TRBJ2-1	TGCGCCAGCAGCCAAGATCTAGCGGGCAATGAGCAGTTCTTC	CASSQDLAGNEQFF
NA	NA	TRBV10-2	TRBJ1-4	TGCGCCAGCGGGGGGGGCTTCGAAAAACTGTTTTTT	CASGGGFEKLFF
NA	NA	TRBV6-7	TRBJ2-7	TGTGCCAGCAGTTACTCGATTGGACACAACTCCTACGAGCAGTACTTC	CASSYSIGHNSYEQYF
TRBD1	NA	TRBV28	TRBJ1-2	TGTGCCAGCAGTAAGGGGGCAGGAGGCTACACCTTC	CASSKGAGGYTF
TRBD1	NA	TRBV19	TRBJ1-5	TGTGCCACGCTACCGGGACAGGGCCCTAATAGCAATCAGCCCCAGCATTTT	CATLPGQGPNSNQPQHF
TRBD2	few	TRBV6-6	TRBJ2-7	TGTGCCAGCAGTTACATTGGACTAGATGACGAGCAGTACTTC	CASSYIGLDDEQYF
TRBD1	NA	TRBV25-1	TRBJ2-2	TGTGCCAGCAGTGATAAGGACAGGGTTTCCGGGGAGCTGTTTTTT	CASSDKDRVSGELFF
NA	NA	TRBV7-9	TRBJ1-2	TGTGCCAGCAGCTTAGGTGTCTTCCCTGGCTACACCTTC	CASSLGVFPGYTF
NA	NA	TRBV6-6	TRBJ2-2	TGTGCCAGCACCACCCAGGGTTTCGACGGGGAGCTGTTTTTT	CASTTQGFDGELFF
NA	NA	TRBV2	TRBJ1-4	TGTGCCAGCAGCGTAGCAGGGGTCTTCGAAAAACTGTTTTTT	CASSVAGVFEKLFF
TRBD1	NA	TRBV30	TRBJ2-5	TGTGCCTGGCAAACAGGGGTACAAGAGACCCAGTACTTC	CAWQTGVQETQYF
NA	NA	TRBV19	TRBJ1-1	TGTGCCAGTACGGGGGGGCCGAACACTGAAGCTTTCTTT	CASTGGPNTEAFF
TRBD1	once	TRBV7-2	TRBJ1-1	TGTGCCAGCAGCTTAACCGGGACAGGGGCGGAAGTTGCTTTCTTT	CASSLTGTGAEVAFF
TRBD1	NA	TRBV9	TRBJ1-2	TGTGCCAGCAGCCCCCAGACAGGGGGGAACTATGGCTACACCTTC	CASSPQTGGNYGYTF
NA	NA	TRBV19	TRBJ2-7	TGTGCCAGTAGTGCCCGGGAGTACTACGAGCAGTACTTC	CASSAREYYEQYF
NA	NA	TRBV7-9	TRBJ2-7	TGTGCCAGCACCCCGTTACAGGTCCAGAACTACGAGCAGTACTTC	CASTPLQVQNYEQYF
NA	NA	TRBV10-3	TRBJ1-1	TGTGCCATCAGAGCAAGAGCAGGGGCGGACACTGAAGCTTTCTTT	CAIRARAGADTEAFF